The 28 T cell receptor beta chains below all came from one sample that was sequenced in a study of blood T cell repertoires in COVID-19. TCRdb keeps only in-frame clones here, not all; method: immunoSEQ multiplex PCR. The repertoire holds 540,000 or so clones, with approximately 91% as singletons. Sequenced material: peripheral blood. These receptor sequences come from a woman between 45 and 65 years old with COVID-19, enrolled during active disease.

DNA for the CDR3: TGTGCCAGCAGCTCGGACAGAAGCAATCAGCCCCAGCATTTT. Translation: CASSSDRSNQPQHF. The chain recombines TRBV7-9 with TRBJ1-5, with a tentative D call TRBD1 (6 bases). Trimming removed 4 bases at V and 1 base at J, with 8 bases between. The CDR3 is 14 residues long. The germline V gene has CDR1 SEHNR and CDR2 FQNEAQ (reference sequence).

The chain links TRBV5-4 to TRBJ2-5; weak D call: TRBD2 (7 bases). Germline V gene sequence: CDR1 SGHNT, CDR2 YYREEE (reference sequence). The CDR3 length is 14 residues. The ends were cut back, 4 bases at V and 5 bases at J, with 15 bases in the middle. In DNA form, the CDR3 reads TGTGCCAGCAGCGGGGGGGGCCGAGGTGAGACCCAGTACTTC. Translating gives CASSGGGRGETQYF.

The chain has TRBV7-9 and TRBJ1-2; 9 nucleotides line up with TRBD1. Germline V CDR1 and CDR2: SEHNR, FQNEAQ (reference sequence). CDR3 length equals 15 residues. V was clipped by 5 bases and J by 6 bases; unmatched bases: 10. CDR3 sequence reads: CASSPGQGLNNGYTF. DNA of the CDR3: TGTGCCAGCAGCCCCGGACAGGGGTTAAATAATGGCTACACCTTC.

V is TRBV19 and J is TRBJ1-3, with 7 bases matching TRBD1. Per germline, CDR1 LNHDA and CDR2 SQIVND (reference sequence). The CDR3 has 14 amino acids. The V and J ends lost 6 bases and 4 bases, in that order; junction bases with no gene match: 6. CDR3: CASRSTGFGNTIYF. CDR3 DNA sequence: TGTGCCAGTAGGTCGACAGGGTTCGGAAACACCATATATTTT.

The rearrangement joins TRBV6-5 to TRBJ2-1; perhaps TRBD1 as D (5 bases). The CDR3 loop spans 15 amino acids. V gave up 5 bases and J gave up 1 base, with 12 bases separating them. Germline V gene sequence: CDR1 MNHEY, CDR2 SVGAGI. CDR3 sequence: CASSRRTFSYNEQFF. CDR3 bases: TGTGCCAGCAGTCGTAGGACATTTTCCTACAATGAGCAGTTCTTC.

The CDR3 loop is CASSLRDRTYEQYF. The CDR3 region has the DNA TGTGCCAGCAGCTTGCGAGACAGGACCTACGAGCAGTACTTC. The chain couples TRBV5-6 to TRBJ2-7; tentative D call: TRBD1 (6 bases). Trimming cost V 1 base and J 2 bases, with 10 bases left between them. CDR1 is SGHDT and CDR2 is YYEEEE in the germline V gene. This CDR3 has 14 amino acids.

The chain recombines TRBV4-1 with TRBJ1-6; a weak D match, TRBD1 (5 bases). Trimming removed 4 bases at V and 9 bases at J, with 10 bases between. The CDR3 extends over 13 amino acids. Per the germline V gene, CDR1 is MGHRA and CDR2 is YSYEKL. CDR3 region: CASSPPGGSPLHF. DNA for the CDR3: TGCGCCAGCAGCCCCCCCGGGGGTTCACCCCTCCACTTT.

The chain joins TRBV27 to TRBJ2-3, with D possibly being TRBD2 (6 bases). The CDR3 has 14 residues. The V and J ends lost 8 bases and 3 bases respectively, with 15 bases between them. Germline loops: CDR1 MNHEY, CDR2 SMNVEV (reference sequence). The CDR3 reads CASGVSGPTDTQYF. CDR3 nucleotides: TGTGCCAGCGGGGTTAGCGGTCCGACAGATACGCAGTATTTT.

This clone was counted once. The chain carries TRBV7-6 and TRBJ1-2; TRBD1 agrees at 9 bases. The CDR3 length is 13 residues. CDR1 and CDR2 from the germline V gene are SGHVS and FNYEAQ. Germline trimming cut 11 bases from V and 0 bases from J; bases unmatched to any gene: 4. CDR3 residues: CAVRQGANYGYTF. The CDR3 nucleotides are TGTGCCGTAAGACAGGGGGCTAACTATGGCTACACCTTC.

This rearrangement joins TRBV4-2 to TRBJ1-6, with D tentatively TRBD1 (5 bases). The CDR3 contains 15 residues. V lost 0 bases and J 7 bases, leaving 10 bases between the germline ends. The V gene's germline CDR1 is LGHNA and CDR2 YNFKEQ. The DNA for the CDR3 is TGTGCCAGCAGCCAAGATCTGGCAGGGAATTCACCCCTCCACTTT. Translating it yields CASSQDLAGNSPLHF.

This chain joins TRBV7-8 and TRBJ2-1; a possible D gene is TRBD2 (5 bases). Trimming removed 0 bases at V and 5 bases at J, with 11 bases between. The CDR3 is 15 amino acids. Germline V gene data show CDR1 as SGHVS and CDR2 as FQNEAQ. In DNA, the CDR3 is TGTGCCAGCAGCTTAGCGCTTGGACTGAACAATGAGCAGTTCTTC. Encoded protein: CASSLALGLNNEQFF.

The V and J genes are TRBV5-5 and TRBJ1-1; D not resolved. Germline CDR1 is SGHKS and CDR2 is YYEKEE (reference sequence). Trimming stripped 4 bases from V and 6 bases from J, with 10 bases between. This CDR3 is 12 amino acids long. The CDR3 region is CASSPLDSEAFF. CDR3 nucleotides: TGTGCCAGCAGCCCTCTAGATTCTGAAGCTTTCTTT.

V and J are TRBV7-9 and TRBJ1-2; TRBD1 is a possible D gene (5 bases). CDR1 is SEHNR, CDR2 FQNEAQ, per germline (reference sequence). V was pared by 7 bases and J by 3 bases, with 24 bases between. CDR3 length: 17 amino acids. In DNA form, the CDR3 reads TGTGCCAGCAACCTGGGGGAGGGAGGAAGACGTGACTATGGCTACACCTTC. This sequence encodes CASNLGEGGRRDYGYTF.

This chain uses TRBV20-1 with TRBJ1-3, with D possibly TRBD1 on 6 matching bases. CDR3 length: 14 amino acids. Per the germline V gene, CDR1 is DFQATT and CDR2 is SNEGSKA (reference sequence). V lost 3 bases, J lost 1 base, and 10 bases lay in between. The CDR3 region is CSASIQGSGNTIYF. The CDR3, as DNA: TGCAGTGCTAGTATACAGGGATCTGGAAACACCATATATTTT.

The chain carries TRBV2 and TRBJ2-7; the match to TRBD2 covers 12 bases. From germline, CDR1 is SNHLY and CDR2 FYNNEI. The CDR3 is 15 residues long. V dropped 5 bases and J dropped 0; count of bases not matched to a gene: 2. The DNA of the CDR3 is TGTGCCAGCAGTTTGACTAGCGGGGGCTCCTACGAGCAGTACTTC. Translation gives CASSLTSGGSYEQYF.

This rearrangement joins TRBV11-2 to TRBJ1-4; a possible D gene is TRBD1 (6 bases). Per the germline V gene, CDR1 is SGHAT and CDR2 is FQNNGV. The CDR3 contains 15 residues. V was pared by 3 bases and J by 8 bases, with 16 bases between. CDR3 residues: CASSFYAGAEEKLFF. Written as DNA, the CDR3 is TGTGCCAGCAGCTTCTACGCGGGGGCGGAGGAAAAACTGTTTTTT.

The V gene is TRBV4-2, the J gene TRBJ1-5; perhaps TRBD1 as D (5 bases). Per the germline V gene, CDR1 is LGHNA and CDR2 is YNFKEQ. The V and J ends lost 4 bases and 5 bases respectively, with 15 bases between them. The CDR3 spans 15 residues. The CDR3 sequence: CASSRPGGGDQPQHF. In DNA form, the CDR3 reads TGTGCCAGCAGCCGCCCCGGCGGAGGGGATCAGCCCCAGCATTTT.

This clone has just a few counts. V is TRBV30 and J is TRBJ1-1; D is possibly TRBD1 (5 bases). V was shortened by 5 bases and J by 5 bases, with 12 bases between the two germline ends. CDR1 GTSNPN and CDR2 SVGIG come from the germline V gene (reference sequence). This CDR3 contains 12 residues. As DNA, the CDR3 is TGTGCCTGGGACAGCGAAGGAACTGAAGCTTTCTTT. Protein product: CAWDSEGTEAFF.

The V call is TRBV10-2, the J call TRBJ1-2; D may be TRBD1 (6 bases). The V end lost 3 bases, the J end lost 4 bases, and 6 bases lay between the germline ends. CDR1 is WSHSY and CDR2 is SAAADI in the germline V gene. The CDR3 spans 12 residues. Here the CDR3 DNA reads TGCGCCAGCAGTGAACAGGGCTATGGCTACACCTTC. Translated: CASSEQGYGYTF.

The J gene is TRBJ2-2, the V gene TRBV6-5; 7 bases are shared with TRBD1. V shed 0 bases and J 6 bases; nucleotides not matched to a gene: 7. CDR1 is MNHEY and CDR2 is SVGAGI in the germline V gene. The CDR3 has 16 residues. The CDR3 sequence: CASSYSRGWGAGELFF. The CDR3 DNA is TGTGCCAGCAGTTACTCCAGGGGGTGGGGCGCCGGGGAGCTGTTTTTT.

The rearrangement links TRBV10-1 to TRBJ2-1; TRBD2 aligns across 10 bases. CDR3 length: 15 amino acids. V gave up 4 bases and J gave up 7 bases; unmatched junction bases: 7. Germline assignment: CDR1 WNHNN and CDR2 SYGVQD (reference sequence). The CDR3 region has the DNA TGCGCCAGCAGTGTAGCGGGGGGCCCAGAGAATGAGCAGTTCTTC. Protein: CASSVAGGPENEQFF.

This chain joins TRBV24-1 and TRBJ2-6; tentative D call: TRBD1 (6 bases). The germline V gene encodes CDR1 KGHDR and CDR2 SFDVKD. The CDR3 runs 16 residues. V was clipped by 3 bases and J by 0 bases, with 8 bases between them. CDR3 sequence: CATSDGTSSGANVLTF. DNA of the CDR3: TGTGCCACCAGTGATGGGACAAGCTCTGGGGCCAACGTCCTGACTTTC.

This chain uses TRBV19 with TRBJ2-4; 8 positions agree with TRBD2. This CDR3 spans 15 amino acids. After removal of 3 bases from V and 8 bases from J, the junction contained 9 bases not matched to a gene. The germline V gene encodes CDR1 LNHDA and CDR2 SQIVND (reference sequence). CDR3 region: CASSIGRLAFDIQYF. The CDR3 DNA follows: TGTGCCAGTAGTATTGGAAGACTAGCGTTCGACATTCAGTACTTC.

J is TRBJ2-1 and V is TRBV7-6; D is perhaps TRBD1 (6 bases). Trimming took off 5 bases at V and 8 bases at J, with 16 bases between the two ends. This CDR3 is built from 14 residues. CDR1 is SGHVS and CDR2 is FNYEAQ in the germline V gene. CDR3 nucleotides: TGTGCCAGCAGCCCAGGACAGAGTGGTTATGAGCAGTTCTTC. Translated: CASSPGQSGYEQFF.

The chain links TRBV19 to TRBJ1-2; 7 nucleotides line up with TRBD1. Unmatched junction bases numbered 13, after V lost 6 bases and J lost 3 bases. From germline, CDR1 is LNHDA and CDR2 SQIVND (reference sequence). The CDR3 runs to 16 residues. In DNA, the CDR3 is TGTGCCAGTAGGAAACAGGGGTTCCCGGATTACTATGGCTACACCTTC. Translated: CASRKQGFPDYYGYTF.

V is TRBV6-5 and J is TRBJ1-5; 7 bases agree with TRBD1. Germline CDR1 is MNHEY and CDR2 is SVGAGI. Losses at the gene ends were 5 bases for V and 3 bases for J; bases not matched to a gene: 7. CDR3 length: 15 residues. As DNA, the CDR3 is TGTGCCAGCAGTATCGGGACAGTCAACAATCAGCCCCAGCATTTT. Its translation is CASSIGTVNNQPQHF.

This chain connects TRBV19 to TRBJ1-3; D not resolved. Trimming stripped 4 bases from V and 4 bases from J, with 8 bases between. This CDR3 has 13 residues. Per germline, CDR1 LNHDA and CDR2 SQIVND (reference sequence). The DNA for the CDR3 is TGTGCCAGTAGTACCCCGAGGGGAAACACCATATATTTT. It specifies CASSTPRGNTIYF.

This chain uses TRBV5-1 with TRBJ2-7, with 10 bases lining up with TRBD2. With 1 base clipped from V and 1 base from J, the junction kept 5 bases outside the gene matches. The germline V gene encodes CDR1 SGHRS and CDR2 YFSETQ. This CDR3 is built from 16 residues. CDR3 sequence reads: CASSLPAGGNSYEQYF. CDR3 bases: TGCGCCAGCAGCTTGCCAGCGGGGGGGAATTCCTACGAGCAGTACTTC.